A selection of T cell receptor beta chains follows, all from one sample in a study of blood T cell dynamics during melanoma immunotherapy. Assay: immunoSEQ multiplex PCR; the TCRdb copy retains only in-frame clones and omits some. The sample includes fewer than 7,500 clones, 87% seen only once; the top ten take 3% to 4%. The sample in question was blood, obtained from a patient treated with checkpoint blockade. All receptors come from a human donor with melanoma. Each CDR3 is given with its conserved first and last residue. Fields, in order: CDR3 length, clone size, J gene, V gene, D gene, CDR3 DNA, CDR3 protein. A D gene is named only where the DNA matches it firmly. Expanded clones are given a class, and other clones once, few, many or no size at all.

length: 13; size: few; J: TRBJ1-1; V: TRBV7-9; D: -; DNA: TGTGCCAGCAGCTTCACAGCGAACACTGAAGCTTTCTTT; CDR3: CASSFTANTEAFF
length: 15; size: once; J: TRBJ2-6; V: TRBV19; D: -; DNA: TGTGCCAGTATTTCAGGATACTCTGGGGCCAACGTCCTGACTTTC; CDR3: CASISGYSGANVLTF
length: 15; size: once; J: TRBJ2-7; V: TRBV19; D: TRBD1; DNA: TGTGCCAGTAGTATAGGGGGGACAGGGCGAAACGAGCAGTACTTC; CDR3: CASSIGGTGRNEQYF
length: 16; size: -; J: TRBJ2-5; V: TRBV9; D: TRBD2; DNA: TGTGCCAGCAGCGCCCAGATTAGCGGGGGACAAGAGACCCAGTACTTC; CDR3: CASSAQISGGQETQYF
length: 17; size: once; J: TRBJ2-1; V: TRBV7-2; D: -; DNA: TGTGCCAGCAGCTTAAGATGGGTAGGCAGGGGGGACAATGAGCAGTTCTTC; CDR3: CASSLRWVGRGDNEQFF
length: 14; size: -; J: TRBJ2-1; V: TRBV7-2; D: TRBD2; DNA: TGTGCCAGCAGCTCCCCCCCGGGAGAGCGGGGAAAGTTCTTC; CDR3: CASSSPPGERGKFF
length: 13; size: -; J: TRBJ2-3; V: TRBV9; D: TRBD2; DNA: TGTGCCAGCGGGAGCGGGGGCACAGATACGCAGTATTTT; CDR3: CASGSGGTDTQYF
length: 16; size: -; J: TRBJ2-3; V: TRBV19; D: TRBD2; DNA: TGTGCCAGTAGTAGGGCTAGCGGGGGAGGCACAGATACGCAGTATTTT; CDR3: CASSRASGGGTDTQYF
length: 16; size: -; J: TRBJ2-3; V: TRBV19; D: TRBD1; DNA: TGTGCCAGTAGTACCGGACAGGGTTCGGGCACAGATACGCAGTATTTT; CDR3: CASSTGQGSGTDTQYF
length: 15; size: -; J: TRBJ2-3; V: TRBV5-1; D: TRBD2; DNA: TGCGCCAGCAGCTCAAGACTAGCGGTCACAGATACGCAGTATTTT; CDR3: CASSSRLAVTDTQYF
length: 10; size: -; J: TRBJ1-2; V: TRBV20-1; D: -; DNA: TGCAGTGCCTACCCCAGATTTTACACCTTC; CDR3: CSAYPRFYTF
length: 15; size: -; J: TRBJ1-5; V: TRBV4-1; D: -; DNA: TGCGCCAGCAGCCAAGGGGGGGGTTGGGTACAGCCCCAGCATTTT; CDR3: CASSQGGGWVQPQHF
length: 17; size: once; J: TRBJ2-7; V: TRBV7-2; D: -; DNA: TGTGCCAGCAGCTTAGTCCTGGCTGGCCTACTCGCTTCCGAGCAGTACTTC; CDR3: CASSLVLAGLLASEQYF
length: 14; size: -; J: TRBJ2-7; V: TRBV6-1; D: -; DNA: TGTGCCAGCAGTGCCGACAGGACGTCCTACGAGCAGTACTTC; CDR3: CASSADRTSYEQYF
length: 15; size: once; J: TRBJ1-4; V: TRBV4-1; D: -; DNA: TGCGCCAGCAGCCCGCGAGGGAACTCTAATGAAAAACTGTTTTTT; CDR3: CASSPRGNSNEKLFF
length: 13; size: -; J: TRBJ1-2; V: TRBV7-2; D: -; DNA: TGTGCCAGCAGCCTTAACAGAGGTTATGGCTACACCTTC; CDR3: CASSLNRGYGYTF
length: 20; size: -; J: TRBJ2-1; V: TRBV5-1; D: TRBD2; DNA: TGCGCCAGCAGCTCTCCCGGGACTAGCGGATCCAGAAGTACATACAATGAGCAGTTCTTC; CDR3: CASSSPGTSGSRSTYNEQFF
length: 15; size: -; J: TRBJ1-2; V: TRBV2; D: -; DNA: TGTGCCAGCAGTGAAGGGGCAGGTCCCTCGGAAGGCTACACCTTC; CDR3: CASSEGAGPSEGYTF
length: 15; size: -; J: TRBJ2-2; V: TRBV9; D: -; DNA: TGTGCCAGCAGCGTAGAGTTGATACCCACCGGGGAGCTGTTTTTT; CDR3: CASSVELIPTGELFF
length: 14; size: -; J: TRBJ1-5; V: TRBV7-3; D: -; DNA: TGTGCCAGCAGCGCGGGAAGCTCCAATCAGCCCCAGCATTTT; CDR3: CASSAGSSNQPQHF
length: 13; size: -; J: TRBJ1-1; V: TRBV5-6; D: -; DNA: TGTGCCAGCGGACCCTCTTGGGGGACTGAAGCTTTCTTT; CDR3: CASGPSWGTEAFF
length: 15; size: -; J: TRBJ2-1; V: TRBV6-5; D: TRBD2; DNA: TGTGCCAGCAGTTCCCGGGACTACCCCTACAATGAGCAGTTCTTC; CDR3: CASSSRDYPYNEQFF
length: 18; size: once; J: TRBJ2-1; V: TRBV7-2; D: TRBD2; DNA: TGTGCCAGCAGCTTAGTGTTTCGGGCGGGGGTCCCCCTGAATGAGCAGTTCTTC; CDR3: CASSLVFRAGVPLNEQFF